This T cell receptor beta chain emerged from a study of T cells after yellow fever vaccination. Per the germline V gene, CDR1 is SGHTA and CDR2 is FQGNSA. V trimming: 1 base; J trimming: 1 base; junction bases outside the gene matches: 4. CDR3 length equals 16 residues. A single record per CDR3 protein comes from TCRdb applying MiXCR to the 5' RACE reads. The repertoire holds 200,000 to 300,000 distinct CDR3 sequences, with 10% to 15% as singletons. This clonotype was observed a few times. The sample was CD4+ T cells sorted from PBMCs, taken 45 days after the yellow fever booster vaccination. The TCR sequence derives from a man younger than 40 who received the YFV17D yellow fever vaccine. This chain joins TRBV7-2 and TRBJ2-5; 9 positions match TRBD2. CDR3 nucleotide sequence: TGTGCCAGCAGCTTAGGGCCTAGCGGGACCCAAGAGACCCAGTACTTC. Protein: CASSLGPSGTQETQYF. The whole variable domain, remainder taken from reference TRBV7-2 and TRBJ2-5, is GAGVSQSPSNKVTEKGKDVELRCDPISGHTALYWYRQSLGQGLEFLIYFQGNSAPDKSGLPSDRFSAERTGGSVSTLTIQRTQQEDSAVYLCASSLGPSGTQETQYFGPGTRLLVL.